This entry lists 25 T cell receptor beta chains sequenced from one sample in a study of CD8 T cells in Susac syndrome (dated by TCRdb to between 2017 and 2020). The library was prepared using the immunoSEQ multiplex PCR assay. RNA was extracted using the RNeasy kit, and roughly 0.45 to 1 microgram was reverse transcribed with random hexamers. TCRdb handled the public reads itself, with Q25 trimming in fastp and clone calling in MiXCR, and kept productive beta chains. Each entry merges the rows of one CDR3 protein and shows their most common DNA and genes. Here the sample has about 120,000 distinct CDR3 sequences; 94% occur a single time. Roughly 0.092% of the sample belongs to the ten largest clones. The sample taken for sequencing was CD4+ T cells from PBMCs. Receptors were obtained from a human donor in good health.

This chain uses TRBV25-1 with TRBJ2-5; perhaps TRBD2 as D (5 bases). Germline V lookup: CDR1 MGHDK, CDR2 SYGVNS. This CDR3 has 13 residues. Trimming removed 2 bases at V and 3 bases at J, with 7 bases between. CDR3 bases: TGTGCCAGCAGTGAAGCGGGTAAAGAGACCCAGTACTTC. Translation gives CASSEAGKETQYF.

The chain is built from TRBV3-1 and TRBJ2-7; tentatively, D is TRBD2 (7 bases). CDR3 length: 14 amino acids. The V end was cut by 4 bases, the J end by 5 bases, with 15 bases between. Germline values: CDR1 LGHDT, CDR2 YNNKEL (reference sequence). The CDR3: CASSPGRGGDEQYF. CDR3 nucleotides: TGTGCCAGCAGCCCGGGCCGAGGGGGGGACGAGCAGTACTTC.

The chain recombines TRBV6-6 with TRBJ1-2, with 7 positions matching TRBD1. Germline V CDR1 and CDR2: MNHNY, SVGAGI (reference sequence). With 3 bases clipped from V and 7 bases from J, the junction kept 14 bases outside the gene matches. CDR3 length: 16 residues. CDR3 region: CASSYNEGASGGGYTF. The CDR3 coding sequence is TGTGCCAGCAGTTATAACGAGGGGGCAAGTGGGGGTGGCTACACCTTC.

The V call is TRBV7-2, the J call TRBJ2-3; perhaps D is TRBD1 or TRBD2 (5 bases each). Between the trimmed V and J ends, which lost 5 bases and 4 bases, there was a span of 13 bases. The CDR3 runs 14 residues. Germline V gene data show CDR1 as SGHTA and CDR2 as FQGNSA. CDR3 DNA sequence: TGTGCCAGCAGCACTAGGGGCCAAGCAGATACGCAGTATTTT. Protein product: CASSTRGQADTQYF.

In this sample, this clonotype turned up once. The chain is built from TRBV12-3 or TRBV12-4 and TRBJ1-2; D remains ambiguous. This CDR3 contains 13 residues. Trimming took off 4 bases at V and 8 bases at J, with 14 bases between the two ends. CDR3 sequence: CASSSRWGDGYTF. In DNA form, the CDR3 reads TGTGCCAGCAGTTCCCGTTGGGGTGACGGCTACACCTTC.

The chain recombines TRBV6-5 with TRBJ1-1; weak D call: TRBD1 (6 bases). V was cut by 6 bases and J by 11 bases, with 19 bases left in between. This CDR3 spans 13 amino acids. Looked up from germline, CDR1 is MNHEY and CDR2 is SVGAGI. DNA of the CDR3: TGTGCCAGCAGATCCGTGGGGGGGGCGCGTGCTTTCTTT. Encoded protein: CASRSVGGARAFF.

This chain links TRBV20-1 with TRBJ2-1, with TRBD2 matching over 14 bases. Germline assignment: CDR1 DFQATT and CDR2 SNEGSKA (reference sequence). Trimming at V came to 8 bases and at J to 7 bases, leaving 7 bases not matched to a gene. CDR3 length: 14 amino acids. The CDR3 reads CSFSGTSGSNEQFF. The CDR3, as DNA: TGCAGTTTCTCCGGGACTAGCGGGAGTAATGAGCAGTTCTTC.

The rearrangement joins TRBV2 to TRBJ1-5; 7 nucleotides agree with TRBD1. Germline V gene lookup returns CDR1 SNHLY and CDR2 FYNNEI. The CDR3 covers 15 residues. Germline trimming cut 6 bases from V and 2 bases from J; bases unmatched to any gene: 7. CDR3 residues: CASRPDRVGNQPQHF. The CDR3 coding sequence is TGTGCCAGCAGGCCTGACAGGGTTGGCAATCAGCCCCAGCATTTT. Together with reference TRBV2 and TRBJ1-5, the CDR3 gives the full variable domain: EPEVTQTPSHQVTQMGQEVILRCVPISNHLYFYWYRQILGQKVEFLVSFYNNEISEKSEIFDDQFSVERPDGSNFTLKIRSTKLEDSAMYFCASRPDRVGNQPQHFGDGTRLSIL.

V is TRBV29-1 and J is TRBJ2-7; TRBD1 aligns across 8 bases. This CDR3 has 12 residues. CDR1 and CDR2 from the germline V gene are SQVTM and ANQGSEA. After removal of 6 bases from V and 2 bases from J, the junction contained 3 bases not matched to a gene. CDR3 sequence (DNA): TGCAGCGTCGGACAGGGAACCTACGAGCAGTACTTC. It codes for CSVGQGTYEQYF.

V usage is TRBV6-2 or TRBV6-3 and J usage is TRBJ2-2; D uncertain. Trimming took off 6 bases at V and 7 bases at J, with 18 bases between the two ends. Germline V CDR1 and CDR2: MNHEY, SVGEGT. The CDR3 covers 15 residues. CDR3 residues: CASSTPGEFGGELFF. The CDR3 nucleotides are TGTGCCAGCAGCACCCCGGGCGAGTTTGGCGGGGAGCTGTTTTTT.

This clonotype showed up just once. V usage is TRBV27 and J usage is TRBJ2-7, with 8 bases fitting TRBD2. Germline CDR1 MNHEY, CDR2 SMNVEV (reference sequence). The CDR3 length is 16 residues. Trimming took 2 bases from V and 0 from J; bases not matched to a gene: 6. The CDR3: CASSLSLAGGSYEQYF. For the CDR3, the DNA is TGTGCCAGCAGTTTAAGTCTAGCGGGTGGCTCCTACGAGCAGTACTTC.

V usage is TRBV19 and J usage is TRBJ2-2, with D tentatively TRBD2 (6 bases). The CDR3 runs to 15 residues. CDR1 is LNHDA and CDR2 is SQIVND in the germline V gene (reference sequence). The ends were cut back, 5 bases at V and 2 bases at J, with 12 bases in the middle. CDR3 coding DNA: TGTGCCAGTAGTTACCCTAGCGACAACACCGGGGAGCTGTTTTTT. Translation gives CASSYPSDNTGELFF.

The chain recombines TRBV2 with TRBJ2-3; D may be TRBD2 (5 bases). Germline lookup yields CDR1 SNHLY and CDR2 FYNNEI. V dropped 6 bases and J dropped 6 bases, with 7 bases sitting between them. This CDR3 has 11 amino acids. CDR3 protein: CASRSGDTQYF. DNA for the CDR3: TGTGCCAGCAGGTCGGGGGATACGCAGTATTTT. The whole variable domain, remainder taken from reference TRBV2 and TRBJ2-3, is EPEVTQTPSHQVTQMGQEVILRCVPISNHLYFYWYRQILGQKVEFLVSFYNNEISEKSEIFDDQFSVERPDGSNFTLKIRSTKLEDSAMYFCASRSGDTQYFGPGTRLTVL.

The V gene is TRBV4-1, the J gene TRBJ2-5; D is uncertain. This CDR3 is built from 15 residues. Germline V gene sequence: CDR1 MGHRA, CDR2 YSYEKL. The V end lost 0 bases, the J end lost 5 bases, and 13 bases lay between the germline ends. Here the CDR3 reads CASSQDIALRETQYF. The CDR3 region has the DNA TGCGCCAGCAGCCAAGATATAGCCCTTAGGGAGACCCAGTACTTC.

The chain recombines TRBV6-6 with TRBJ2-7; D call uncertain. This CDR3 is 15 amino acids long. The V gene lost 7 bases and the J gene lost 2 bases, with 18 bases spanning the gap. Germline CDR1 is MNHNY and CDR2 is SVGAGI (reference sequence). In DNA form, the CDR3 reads TGTGCCAGCATAGGGTCCGGTTCCAAGGCCTACGAGCAGTACTTC. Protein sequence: CASIGSGSKAYEQYF.

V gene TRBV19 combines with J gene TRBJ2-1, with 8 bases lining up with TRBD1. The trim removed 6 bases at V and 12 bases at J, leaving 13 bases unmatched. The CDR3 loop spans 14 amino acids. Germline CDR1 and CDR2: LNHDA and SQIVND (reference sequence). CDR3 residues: CASRTGQGSAGQFF. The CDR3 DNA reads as TGTGCCAGTAGGACAGGACAGGGTTCGGCGGGGCAGTTCTTC. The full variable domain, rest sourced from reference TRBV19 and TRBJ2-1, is DGGITQSPKYLFRKEGQNVTLSCEQNLNHDAMYWYRQDPGQGLRLIYYSQIVNDFQKGDIAEGYSVSREKKESFPLTVTSAQKNPTAFYLCASRTGQGSAGQFFGPGTRLTVL.

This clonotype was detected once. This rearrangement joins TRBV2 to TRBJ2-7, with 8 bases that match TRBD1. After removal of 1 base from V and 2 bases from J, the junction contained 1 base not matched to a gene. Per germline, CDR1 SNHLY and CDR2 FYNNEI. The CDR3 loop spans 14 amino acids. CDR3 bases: TGTGCCAGCAGTGAAGGGGACAGGACCTACGAGCAGTACTTC. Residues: CASSEGDRTYEQYF.

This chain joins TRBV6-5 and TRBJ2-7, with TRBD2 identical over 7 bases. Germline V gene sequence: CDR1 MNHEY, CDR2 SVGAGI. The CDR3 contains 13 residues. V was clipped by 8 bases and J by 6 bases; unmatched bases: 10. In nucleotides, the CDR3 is TGTGCCAGCCGATTCGGCGGGGGAAGCGAGCAGTACTTC. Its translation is CASRFGGGSEQYF.

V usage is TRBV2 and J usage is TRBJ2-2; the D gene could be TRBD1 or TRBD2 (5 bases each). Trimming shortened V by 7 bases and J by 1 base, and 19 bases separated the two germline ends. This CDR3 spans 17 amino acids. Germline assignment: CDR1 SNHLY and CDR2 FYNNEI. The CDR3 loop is CASTSNPGTVNTGELFF. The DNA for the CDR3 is TGTGCCAGCACGTCTAATCCCGGGACGGTGAACACCGGGGAGCTGTTTTTT. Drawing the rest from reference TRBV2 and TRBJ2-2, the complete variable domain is EPEVTQTPSHQVTQMGQEVILRCVPISNHLYFYWYRQILGQKVEFLVSFYNNEISEKSEIFDDQFSVERPDGSNFTLKIRSTKLEDSAMYFCASTSNPGTVNTGELFFGEGSRLTVL.

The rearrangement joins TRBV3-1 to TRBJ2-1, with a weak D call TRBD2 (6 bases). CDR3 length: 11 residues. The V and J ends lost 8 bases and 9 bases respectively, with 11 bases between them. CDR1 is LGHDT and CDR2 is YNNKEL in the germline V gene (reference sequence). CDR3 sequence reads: CASRREFEQFF. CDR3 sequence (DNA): TGTGCCAGCCGCCGGGAGTTTGAGCAGTTCTTC.

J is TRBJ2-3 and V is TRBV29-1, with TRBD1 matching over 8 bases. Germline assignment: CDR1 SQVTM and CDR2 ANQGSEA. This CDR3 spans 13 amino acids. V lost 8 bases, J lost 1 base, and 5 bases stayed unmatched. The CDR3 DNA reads TGCAGCTATCCGGGACAGGGCACAGATACGCAGTATTTT. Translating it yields CSYPGQGTDTQYF.

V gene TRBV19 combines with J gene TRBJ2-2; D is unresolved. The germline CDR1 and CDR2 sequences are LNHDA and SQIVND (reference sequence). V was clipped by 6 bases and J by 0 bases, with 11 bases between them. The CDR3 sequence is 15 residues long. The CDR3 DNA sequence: TGTGCCAGTAGCCCCCAGCACACGAACACCGGGGAGCTGTTTTTT. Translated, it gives CASSPQHTNTGELFF.

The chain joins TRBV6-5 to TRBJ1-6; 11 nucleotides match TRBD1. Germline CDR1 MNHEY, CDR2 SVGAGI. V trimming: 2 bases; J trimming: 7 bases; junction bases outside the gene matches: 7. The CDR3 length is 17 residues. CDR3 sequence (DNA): TGTGCCAGCAGTTACCCGATAGGACAGGGGGCAAATTCACCCCTCCACTTT. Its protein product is CASSYPIGQGANSPLHF.

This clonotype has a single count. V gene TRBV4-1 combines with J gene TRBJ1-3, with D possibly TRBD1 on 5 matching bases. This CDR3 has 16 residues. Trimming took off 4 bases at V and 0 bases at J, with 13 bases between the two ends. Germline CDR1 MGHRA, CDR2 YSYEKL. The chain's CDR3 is CASSLQDTNSGNTIYF. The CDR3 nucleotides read TGCGCCAGCAGCCTACAGGACACCAACTCTGGAAACACCATATATTTT.

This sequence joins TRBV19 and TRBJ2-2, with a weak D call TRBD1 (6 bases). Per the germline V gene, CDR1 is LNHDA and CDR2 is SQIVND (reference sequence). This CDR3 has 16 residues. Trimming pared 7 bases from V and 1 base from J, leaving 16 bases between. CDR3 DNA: TGTGCCAGTACGGACCCCGGGACACTGAACACCGGGGAGCTGTTTTTT. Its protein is CASTDPGTLNTGELFF.